This T cell receptor (beta chain) was retrieved from a study of T cells in Graves' hyperthyroidism and ophthalmopathy (dated by TCRdb to between 2018 and 2021). About the full investigation: Peripheral blood was collected at initial diagnosis, before any treatment. The paper reports TCR Vbeta CDR3 sequencing of roughly 140 peripheral blood samples: around 45 ophthalmopathy, around 80 hyperthyroidism and around 17 progressor patients. To identify distinguishing TCR V-J signatures, a discovery cohort of about 95 patients was used, comprising 40 to 45 with Graves' ophthalmopathy and 55 to 65 with stable Graves' hyperthyroidism. Thyroid tissue and blood T-cell repertoires from about six Graves' hyperthyroidism patients were also compared in the study. Prospective prediction of ophthalmopathy was tested in an independent validation cohort consisting of 18 hyperthyroidism patients and approximately 16 patients who later progressed to ophthalmopathy. After blood sampling, hyperthyroidism patients were treated with methimazole at a starting dose of 30 mg daily, and ophthalmopathy patients were treated with high-dose intravenous methylprednisolone. For training and testing, the 100 or so patients in the discovery cohort were randomly divided in a 7:3 ratio.

TCR beta CDR3 regions were amplified from RNA transcripts. The TCR CDR3 was subjected to a first round of RT-PCR using the HTBI primer set and the Qiagen OneStep RT-PCR kit. A second multiplex PCR round built the libraries, followed by size selection and purification. The libraries were sequenced on an Illumina HiSeq2000 using paired-end 100 bp reads. The authors' analysis ran thus. SOAPnuke was used to process the raw data, removing reads that contained adapters or uncalled bases, had a mean Phred below 15, or lacked an exact match to the constant primer or identifier. COPE v1.2.5 was used to merge high-quality paired reads, and clonotypes were defined as unique nucleotide sequences. Clonotypes were aligned to IMGT TRBV, TRBD and TRBJ reference segments using MiTCR v1.1. Only V-J combinations with frequency above 0.0001, covering 99% to 99.2% of repertoires, were analysed. A TCS score was defined as the ratio of F50 (clonal expansion) to E x V (chaos), with BLOSUM62-based TCRdist applied between CDR3 peptides within each V-J. Welch's t-statistics and random forest reduced 500 to 550 V-J features to 13, which were used in a naive Bayes classifier (R e1071). TCRdb applied fastp at Q25 and MiXCR to the public reads, then kept only in-frame beta chains. Each entry merges the rows of one CDR3 protein and shows their most common DNA and genes. The V and J calls and clone size are TCRdb's, not the authors'. This sample comprises around 600,000 distinct CDR3 sequences, around 14% of them detected only once. The top ten clones comprise less than 9% of the sample.

Study-wide findings and limitations: A 13 V-J signature model separated ophthalmopathy from stable hyperthyroidism, with nearly 90% sensitivity and about 81% specificity in cross-validation and 80%/75% in testing. Most expanded thyroid clonotypes (frequency above 0.001) were also detected in blood, suggesting blood repertoires may reflect thyroid immune responses. Sample size was not statistically predetermined, and blinding of investigators to group allocation was not performed. In validation, the model predicted progression to ophthalmopathy with 55% to 71% sensitivity and roughly 72% specificity, a median of about six months before onset.

Ophthalmopathy patients had moderately to severely active disease, Clinical Activity Score of at least 3, NOSPECS grade of at least 4, and duration under 3 months. The study excluded patients with uncontrolled infections, other autoimmune diseases, pregnancy or lactation. Diagnoses relied on clinical symptoms, serum thyroxine and TRAb, thyroid ultrasound and orbital computed tomography. PBMCs were isolated from 7.5 to 10 ml of fresh peripheral blood by Ficoll-Paque density gradient centrifugation. Total RNA was extracted using Trizol reagent, and RNA quality was assessed on an Agilent 2100 Bioanalyzer. This clonotype was counted ten times or more. Its binding antigen is unknown. It has no much larger one-base neighbor in the sample; base qualities were not kept. From the cysteine through the phenylalanine, the CDR3 covers 12 amino acids. Of all the DNA, just the CDR3 is kept, 36 bases in frame from base 1. CDR1 and CDR2 are drawn from the germline V gene (reference sequence): LGHDT, YNNKEL. Trimming leaves V shorter by 0 bases and J shorter by 9 bases, with the junction holding 1 base beyond the gene matches.

The sample was blood. The sequence links TRBV3-1 to TRBJ2-5; 7 central nucleotides agree with TRBD2. The sequence derives from a young woman with Graves' ophthalmopathy. The nucleotides read TGTGCCAGCAGCCAAGATCTAGCGGCCCAGTACTTC. Translated, it reads CASSQDLAAQYF.